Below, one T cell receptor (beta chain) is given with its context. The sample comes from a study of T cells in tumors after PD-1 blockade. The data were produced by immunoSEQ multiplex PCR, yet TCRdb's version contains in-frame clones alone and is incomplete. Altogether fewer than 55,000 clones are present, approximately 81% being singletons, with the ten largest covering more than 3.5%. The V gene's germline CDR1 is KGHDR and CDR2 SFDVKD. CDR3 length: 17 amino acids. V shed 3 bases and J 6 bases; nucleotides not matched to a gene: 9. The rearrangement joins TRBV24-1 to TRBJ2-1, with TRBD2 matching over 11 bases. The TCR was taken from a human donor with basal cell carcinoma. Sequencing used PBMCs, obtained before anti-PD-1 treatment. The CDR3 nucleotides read TGTGCCACCAGTGATGCTACAGGGACTAGCGGACTCAATGAGCAGTTCTTC. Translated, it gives CATSDATGTSGLNEQFF.